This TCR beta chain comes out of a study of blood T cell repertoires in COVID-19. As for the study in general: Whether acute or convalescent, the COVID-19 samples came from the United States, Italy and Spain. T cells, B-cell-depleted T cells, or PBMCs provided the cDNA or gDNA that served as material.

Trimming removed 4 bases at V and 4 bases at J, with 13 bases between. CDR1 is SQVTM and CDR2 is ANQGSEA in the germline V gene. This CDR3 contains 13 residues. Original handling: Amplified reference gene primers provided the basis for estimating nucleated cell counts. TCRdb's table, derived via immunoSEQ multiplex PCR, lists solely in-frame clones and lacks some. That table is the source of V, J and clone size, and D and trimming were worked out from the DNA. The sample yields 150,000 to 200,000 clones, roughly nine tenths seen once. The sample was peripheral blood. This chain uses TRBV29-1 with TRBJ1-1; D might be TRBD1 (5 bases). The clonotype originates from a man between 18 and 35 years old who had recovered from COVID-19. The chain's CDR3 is CSVGEGTITEAFF. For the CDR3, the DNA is TGCAGCGTTGGGGAGGGGACGATCACTGAAGCTTTCTTT.